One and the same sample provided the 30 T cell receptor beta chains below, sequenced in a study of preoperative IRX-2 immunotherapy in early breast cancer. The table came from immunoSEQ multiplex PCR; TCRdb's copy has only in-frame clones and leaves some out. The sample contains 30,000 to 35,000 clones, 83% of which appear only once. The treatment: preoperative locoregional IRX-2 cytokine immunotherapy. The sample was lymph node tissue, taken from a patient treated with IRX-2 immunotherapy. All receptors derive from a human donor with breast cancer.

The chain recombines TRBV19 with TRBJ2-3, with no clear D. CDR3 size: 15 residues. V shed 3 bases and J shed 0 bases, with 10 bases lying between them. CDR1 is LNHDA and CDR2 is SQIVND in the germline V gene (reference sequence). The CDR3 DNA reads TGTGCCAGTAGTATGGGTCGAGCTAGCACAGATACGCAGTATTTT. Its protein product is CASSMGRASTDTQYF.

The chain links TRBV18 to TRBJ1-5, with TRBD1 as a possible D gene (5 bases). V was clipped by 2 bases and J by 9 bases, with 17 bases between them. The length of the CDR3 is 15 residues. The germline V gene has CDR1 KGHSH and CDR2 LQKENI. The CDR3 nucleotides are TGTGCCAGCTCACCAAGGTTAGCGGACACGATGCCCCAGCATTTT. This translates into CASSPRLADTMPQHF.

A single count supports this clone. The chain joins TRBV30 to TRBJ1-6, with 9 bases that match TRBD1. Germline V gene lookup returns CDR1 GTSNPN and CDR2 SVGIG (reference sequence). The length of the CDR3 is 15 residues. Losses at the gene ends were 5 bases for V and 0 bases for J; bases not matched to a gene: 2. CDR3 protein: CAWGQGSSYNSPLHF. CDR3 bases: TGTGCCTGGGGACAGGGGAGCTCCTATAATTCACCCCTCCACTTT.

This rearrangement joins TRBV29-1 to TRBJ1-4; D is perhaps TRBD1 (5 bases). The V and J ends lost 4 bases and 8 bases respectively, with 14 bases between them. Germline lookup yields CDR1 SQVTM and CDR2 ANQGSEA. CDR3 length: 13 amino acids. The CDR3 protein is CSVVWNRGEKLFF. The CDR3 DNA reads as TGCAGCGTTGTATGGAACCGGGGCGAAAAACTGTTTTTT.

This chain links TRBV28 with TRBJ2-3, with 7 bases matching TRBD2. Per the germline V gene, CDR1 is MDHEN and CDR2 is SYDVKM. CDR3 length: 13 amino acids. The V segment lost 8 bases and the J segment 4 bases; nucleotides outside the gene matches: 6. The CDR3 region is CASGAGFSDTQYF. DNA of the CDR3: TGTGCCAGCGGAGCGGGATTTTCAGATACGCAGTATTTT.

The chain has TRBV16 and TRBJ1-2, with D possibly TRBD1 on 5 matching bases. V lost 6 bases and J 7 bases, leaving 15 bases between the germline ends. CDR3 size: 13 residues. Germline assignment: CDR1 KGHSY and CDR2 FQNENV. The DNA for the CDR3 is TGTGCCAGCAGTTTAGAATGGAGGGGTGGCTACACCTTC. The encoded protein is CASSLEWRGGYTF.

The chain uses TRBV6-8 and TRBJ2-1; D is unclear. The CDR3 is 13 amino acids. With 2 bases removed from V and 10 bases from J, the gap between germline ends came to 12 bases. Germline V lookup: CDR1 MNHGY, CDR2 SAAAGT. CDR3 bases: TGTGCCAGCAGTTACGGCAATCTGGGGGAGCAGTTCTTC. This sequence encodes CASSYGNLGEQFF.

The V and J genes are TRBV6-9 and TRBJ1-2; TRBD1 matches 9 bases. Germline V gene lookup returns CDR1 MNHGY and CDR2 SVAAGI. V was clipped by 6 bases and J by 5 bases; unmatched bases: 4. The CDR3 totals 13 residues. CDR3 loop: CASRRQGGYGYTF. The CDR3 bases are TGTGCCAGCAGAAGACAGGGGGGTTATGGCTACACCTTC.

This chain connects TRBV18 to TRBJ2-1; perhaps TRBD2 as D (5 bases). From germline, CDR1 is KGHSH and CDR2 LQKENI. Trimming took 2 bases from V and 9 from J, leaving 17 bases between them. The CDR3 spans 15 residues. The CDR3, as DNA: TGTGCCAGCTCACCAGGACTGAGACCCTCCGCTGAGCAGTTCTTC. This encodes CASSPGLRPSAEQFF.

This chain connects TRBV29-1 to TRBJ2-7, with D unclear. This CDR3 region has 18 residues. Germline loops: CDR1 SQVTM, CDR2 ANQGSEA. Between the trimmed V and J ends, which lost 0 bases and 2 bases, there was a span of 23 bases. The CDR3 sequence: CSVEDPLRSLNPTYEQYF. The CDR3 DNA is TGCAGCGTTGAAGATCCCCTGAGATCGCTCAACCCTACCTACGAGCAGTACTTC.

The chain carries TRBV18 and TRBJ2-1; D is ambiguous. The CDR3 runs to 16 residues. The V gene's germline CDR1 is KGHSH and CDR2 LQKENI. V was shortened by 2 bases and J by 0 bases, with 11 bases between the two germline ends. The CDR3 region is CASSPGSSRSYNEQFF. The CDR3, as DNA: TGTGCCAGCTCACCAGGTTCATCTCGCTCCTACAATGAGCAGTTCTTC.

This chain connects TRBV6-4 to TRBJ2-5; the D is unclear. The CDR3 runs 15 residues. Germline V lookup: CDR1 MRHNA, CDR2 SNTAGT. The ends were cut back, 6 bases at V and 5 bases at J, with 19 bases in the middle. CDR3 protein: CASSALATGGETQYF. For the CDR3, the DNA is TGTGCCAGCAGCGCACTGGCTACGGGCGGTGAGACCCAGTACTTC.

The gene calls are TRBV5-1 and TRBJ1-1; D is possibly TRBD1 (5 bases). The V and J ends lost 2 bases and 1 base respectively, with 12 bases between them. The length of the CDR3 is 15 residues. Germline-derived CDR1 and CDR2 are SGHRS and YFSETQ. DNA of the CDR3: TGCGCCAGCAGCTTTGTGGGACGAAGGAACACTGAAGCTTTCTTT. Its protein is CASSFVGRRNTEAFF.

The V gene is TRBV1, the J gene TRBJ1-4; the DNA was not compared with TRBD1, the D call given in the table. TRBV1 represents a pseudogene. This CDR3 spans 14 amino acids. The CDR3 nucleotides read TGCGCCAGCAGCCGGCAGGGGGGATATGAAAAACTGTTTTTT. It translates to CASSRQGGYEKLFF.

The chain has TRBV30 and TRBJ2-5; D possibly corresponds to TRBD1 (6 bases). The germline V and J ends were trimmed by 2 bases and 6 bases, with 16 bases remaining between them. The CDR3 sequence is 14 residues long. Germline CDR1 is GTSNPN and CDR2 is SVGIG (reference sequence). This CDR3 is CAWSRNRVFQTQYF. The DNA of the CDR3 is TGTGCCTGGAGTAGGAACAGGGTGTTTCAGACCCAGTACTTC.

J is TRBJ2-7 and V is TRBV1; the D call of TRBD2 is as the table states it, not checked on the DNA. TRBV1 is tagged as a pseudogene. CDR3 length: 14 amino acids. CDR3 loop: CASSQAGWLDEQYF. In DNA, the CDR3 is TGCGCCAGCAGCCAAGCGGGATGGCTCGACGAGCAGTACTTC.

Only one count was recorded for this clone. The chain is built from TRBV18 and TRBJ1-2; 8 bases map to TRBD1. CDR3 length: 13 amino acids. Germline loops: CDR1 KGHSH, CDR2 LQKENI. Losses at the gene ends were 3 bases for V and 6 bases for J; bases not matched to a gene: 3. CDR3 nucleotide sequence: TGTGCCAGCTCACCCCGGGACAGGCATGGCTACACCTTC. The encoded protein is CASSPRDRHGYTF.

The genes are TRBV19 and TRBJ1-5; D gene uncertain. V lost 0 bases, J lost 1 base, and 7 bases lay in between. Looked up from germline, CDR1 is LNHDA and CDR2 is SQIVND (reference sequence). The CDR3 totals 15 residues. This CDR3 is CASSIEIMSNQPQHF. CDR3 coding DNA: TGTGCCAGTAGTATAGAGATTATGAGCAATCAGCCCCAGCATTTT.

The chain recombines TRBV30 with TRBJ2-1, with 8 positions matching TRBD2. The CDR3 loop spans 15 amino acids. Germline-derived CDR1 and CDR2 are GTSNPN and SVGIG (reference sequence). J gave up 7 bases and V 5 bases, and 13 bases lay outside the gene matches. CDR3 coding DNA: TGTGCCTGGGGACGTTGGCGCGGGGGGAAGAATGAGCAGTTCTTC. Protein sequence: CAWGRWRGGKNEQFF.

The CDR3 nucleotides read TGCAGCGTGGACGGGACTAGCGGGAGAAAGCATGAGCAGTTCTTC. This translates into CSVDGTSGRKHEQFF. This chain links TRBV29-1 with TRBJ2-1, with TRBD2 matching 14 bases. Germline loops: CDR1 SQVTM, CDR2 ANQGSEA. V lost 6 bases to trimming and J lost 8 bases; unmatched junction nucleotides: 9. The length of the CDR3 is 15 residues.

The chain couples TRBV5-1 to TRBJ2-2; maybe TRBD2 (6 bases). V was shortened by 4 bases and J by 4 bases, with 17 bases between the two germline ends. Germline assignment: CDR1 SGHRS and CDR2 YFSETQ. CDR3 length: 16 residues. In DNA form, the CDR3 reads TGCGCCAGCAGCCAGGGAGGTAGCGGAATCACCGGGGAGCTGTTTTTT. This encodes CASSQGGSGITGELFF.

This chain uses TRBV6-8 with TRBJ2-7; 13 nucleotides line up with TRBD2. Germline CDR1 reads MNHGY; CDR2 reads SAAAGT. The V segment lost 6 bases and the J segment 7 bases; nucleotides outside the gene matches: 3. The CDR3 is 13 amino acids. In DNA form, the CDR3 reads TGTGCCAGCAGGACTAGCGGGAGGACAGAGCAGTACTTC. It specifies CASRTSGRTEQYF.

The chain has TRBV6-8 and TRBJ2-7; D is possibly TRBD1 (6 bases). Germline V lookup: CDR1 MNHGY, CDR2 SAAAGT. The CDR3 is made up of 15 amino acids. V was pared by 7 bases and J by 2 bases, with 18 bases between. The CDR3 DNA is TGTGCCAGCACCGACAGGATACAGGGCCCCTACGAGCAGTACTTC. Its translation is CASTDRIQGPYEQYF.

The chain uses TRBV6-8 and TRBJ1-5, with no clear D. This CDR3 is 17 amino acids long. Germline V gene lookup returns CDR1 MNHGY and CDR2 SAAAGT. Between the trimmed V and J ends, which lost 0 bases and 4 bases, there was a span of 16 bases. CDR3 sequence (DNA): TGTGCCAGCAGTTACTCCTATAGGTTGGGGTGGAATCAGCCCCAGCATTTT. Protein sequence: CASSYSYRLGWNQPQHF.

CDR3 sequence: CAWSVQTGLGYTF. Written as DNA, the CDR3 is TGTGCCTGGAGTGTACAGACAGGGCTTGGCTACACCTTC. The chain joins TRBV30 to TRBJ1-2; 7 positions agree with TRBD1. CDR3 length: 13 residues. The germline V gene has CDR1 GTSNPN and CDR2 SVGIG (reference sequence). After removal of 0 bases from V and 7 bases from J, the junction contained 5 bases not matched to a gene.

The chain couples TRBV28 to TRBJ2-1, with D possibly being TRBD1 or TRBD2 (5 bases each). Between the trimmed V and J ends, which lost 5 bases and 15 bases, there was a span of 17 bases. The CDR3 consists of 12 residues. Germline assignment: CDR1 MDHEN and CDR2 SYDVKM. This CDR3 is CASSLLRDQRFF. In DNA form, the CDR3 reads TGTGCCAGCAGTCTCCTCCGGGACCAGAGGTTCTTC.

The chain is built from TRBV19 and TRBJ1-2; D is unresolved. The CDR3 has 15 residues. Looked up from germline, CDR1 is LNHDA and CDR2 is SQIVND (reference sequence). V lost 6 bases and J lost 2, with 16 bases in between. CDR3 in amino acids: CASSTPRKWNYGYTF. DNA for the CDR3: TGTGCCAGTAGCACACCGCGCAAATGGAACTATGGCTACACCTTC.

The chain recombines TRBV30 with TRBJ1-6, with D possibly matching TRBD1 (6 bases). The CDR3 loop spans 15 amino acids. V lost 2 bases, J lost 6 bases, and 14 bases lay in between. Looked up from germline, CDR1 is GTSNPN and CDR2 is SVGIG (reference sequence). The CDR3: CAWSLTGNFNSPLHF. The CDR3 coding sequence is TGTGCCTGGAGTTTGACAGGAAACTTTAATTCACCCCTCCACTTT.

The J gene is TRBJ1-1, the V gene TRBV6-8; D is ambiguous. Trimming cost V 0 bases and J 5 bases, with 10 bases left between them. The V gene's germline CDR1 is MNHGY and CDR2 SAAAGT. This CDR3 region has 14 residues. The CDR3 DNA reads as TGTGCCAGCAGTTACTCGAGCAAGGATACTGAAGCTTTCTTT. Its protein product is CASSYSSKDTEAFF.

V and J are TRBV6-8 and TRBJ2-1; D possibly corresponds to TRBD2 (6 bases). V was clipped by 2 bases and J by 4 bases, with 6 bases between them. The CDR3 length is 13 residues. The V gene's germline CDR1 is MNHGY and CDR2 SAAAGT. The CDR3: CASSYGGYNEQFF. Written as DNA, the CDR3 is TGTGCCAGCAGTTACGGAGGGTACAATGAGCAGTTCTTC.